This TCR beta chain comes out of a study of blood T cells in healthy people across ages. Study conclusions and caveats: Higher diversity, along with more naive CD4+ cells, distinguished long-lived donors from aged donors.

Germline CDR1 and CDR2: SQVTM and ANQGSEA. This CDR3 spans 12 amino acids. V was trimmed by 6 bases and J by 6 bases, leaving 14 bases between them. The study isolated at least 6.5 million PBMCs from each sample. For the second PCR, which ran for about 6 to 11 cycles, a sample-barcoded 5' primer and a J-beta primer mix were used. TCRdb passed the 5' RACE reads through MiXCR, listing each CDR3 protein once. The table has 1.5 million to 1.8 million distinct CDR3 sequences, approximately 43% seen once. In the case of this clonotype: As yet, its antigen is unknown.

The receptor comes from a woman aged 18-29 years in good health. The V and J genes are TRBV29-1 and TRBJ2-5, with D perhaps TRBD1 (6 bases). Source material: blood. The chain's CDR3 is CSVMGTFQTQYF. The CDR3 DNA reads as TGCAGCGTGATGGGGACATTTCAGACCCAGTACTTC. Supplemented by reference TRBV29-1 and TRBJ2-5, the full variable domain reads SAVISQKPSRDICQRGTSLTIQCQVDSQVTMMFWYRQQPGQSLTLIATANQGSEATYESGFVIDKFPISRPNLTFSTLTVSNMSPEDSSIYLCSVMGTFQTQYFGPGTRLLVL.